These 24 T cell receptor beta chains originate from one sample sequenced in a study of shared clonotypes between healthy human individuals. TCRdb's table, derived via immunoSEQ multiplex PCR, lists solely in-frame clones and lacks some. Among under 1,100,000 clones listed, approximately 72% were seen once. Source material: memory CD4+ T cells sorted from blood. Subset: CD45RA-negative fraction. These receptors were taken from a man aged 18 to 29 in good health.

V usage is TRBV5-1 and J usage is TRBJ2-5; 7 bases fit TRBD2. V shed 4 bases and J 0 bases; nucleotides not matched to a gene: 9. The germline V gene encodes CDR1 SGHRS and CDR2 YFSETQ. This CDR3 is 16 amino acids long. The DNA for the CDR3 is TGCGCCAGCAGCCCACTAGGAGCGGGGTACCAAGAGACCCAGTACTTC. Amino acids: CASSPLGAGYQETQYF.

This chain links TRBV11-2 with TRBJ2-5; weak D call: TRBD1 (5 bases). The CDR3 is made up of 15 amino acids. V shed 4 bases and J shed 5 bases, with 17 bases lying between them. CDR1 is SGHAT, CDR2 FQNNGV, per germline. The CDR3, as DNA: TGTGCCAGCAGCTCGCCCACAGGTCTGAGGGAGACCCAGTACTTC. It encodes CASSSPTGLRETQYF.

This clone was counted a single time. DNA for the CDR3: TGTGCCAGCAGTTCCCGGGGCCAACGGAATGAGCAGTTCTTC. Its translation is CASSSRGQRNEQFF. The genes are TRBV6-5 and TRBJ2-1, with D perhaps being TRBD1 or TRBD2 (5 bases each). This CDR3 comprises 14 residues. CDR1 MNHEY and CDR2 SVGAGI come from the germline V gene. V was pared by 4 bases and J by 7 bases, with 14 bases between.

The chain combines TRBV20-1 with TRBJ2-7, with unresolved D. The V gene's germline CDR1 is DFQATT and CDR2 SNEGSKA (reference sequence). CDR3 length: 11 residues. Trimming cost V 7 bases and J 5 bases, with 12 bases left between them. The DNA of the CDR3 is TGCAGTGGGCGAGGTGGAGACGAGCAGTACTTC. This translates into CSGRGGDEQYF.

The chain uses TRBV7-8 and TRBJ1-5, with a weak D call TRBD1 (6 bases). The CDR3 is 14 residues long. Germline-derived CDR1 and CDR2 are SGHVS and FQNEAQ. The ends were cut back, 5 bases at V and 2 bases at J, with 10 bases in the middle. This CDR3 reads CASSLRQGNQPQHF. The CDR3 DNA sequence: TGTGCCAGCAGCCTACGACAGGGCAATCAGCCCCAGCATTTT.

CDR3: CASSRGGYTEAFF. CDR3 DNA: TGTGCCAGCAGCCGGGGGGGGTACACTGAAGCTTTCTTT. The chain uses TRBV5-4 and TRBJ1-1; D is perhaps TRBD1 (5 bases). The V and J ends lost 4 bases and 3 bases respectively, with 10 bases between them. Germline CDR1 SGHNT, CDR2 YYREEE (reference sequence). The CDR3 spans 13 residues.

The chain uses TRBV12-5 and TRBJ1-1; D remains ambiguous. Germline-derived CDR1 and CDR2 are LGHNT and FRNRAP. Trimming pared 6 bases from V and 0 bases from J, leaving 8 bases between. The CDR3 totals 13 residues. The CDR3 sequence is CASGDGMNTEAFF. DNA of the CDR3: TGTGCTAGTGGGGACGGCATGAACACTGAAGCTTTCTTT.

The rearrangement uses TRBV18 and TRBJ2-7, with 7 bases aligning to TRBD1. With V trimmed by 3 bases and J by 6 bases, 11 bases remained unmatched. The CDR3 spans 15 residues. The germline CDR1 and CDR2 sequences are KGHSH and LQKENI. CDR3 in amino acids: CASSPGLTGAGEQYF. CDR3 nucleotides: TGTGCCAGCTCACCGGGTCTCACAGGGGCGGGCGAGCAGTACTTC. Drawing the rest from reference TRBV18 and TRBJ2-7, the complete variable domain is NAGVMQNPRHLVRRRGQEARLRCSPMKGHSHVYWYRQLPEEGLKFMVYLQKENIIDESGMPKERFSAEFPKEGPSILRIQQVVRGDSAAYFCASSPGLTGAGEQYFGPGTRLTVT.

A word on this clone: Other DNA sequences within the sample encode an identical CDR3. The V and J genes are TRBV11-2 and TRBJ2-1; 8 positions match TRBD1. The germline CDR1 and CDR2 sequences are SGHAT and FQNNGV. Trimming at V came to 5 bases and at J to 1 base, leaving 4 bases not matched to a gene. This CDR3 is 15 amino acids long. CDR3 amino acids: CASSRDRGSYNEQFF. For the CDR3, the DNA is TGTGCCAGCAGCCGAGACAGGGGTTCCTACAATGAGCAGTTCTTC.

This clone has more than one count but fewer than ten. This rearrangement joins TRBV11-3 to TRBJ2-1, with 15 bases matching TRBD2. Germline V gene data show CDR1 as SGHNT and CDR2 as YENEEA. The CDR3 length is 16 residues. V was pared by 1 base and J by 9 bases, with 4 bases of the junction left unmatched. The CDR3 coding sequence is TGTGCCAGCAGCTTAGGGACTAGCGGGGGGGCCGGTGAGCAGTTCTTC. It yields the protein CASSLGTSGGAGEQFF.

In nucleotides, the CDR3 is TGCGCCAGCAGCTTGGTCGGGCAGGGGACAAACACCATATATTTT. Encoded protein: CASSLVGQGTNTIYF. The genes are TRBV5-1 and TRBJ1-3, with D possibly TRBD1 on 6 matching bases. Trimming removed 0 bases from V and 6 bases from J, with 13 bases in between. CDR1 is SGHRS and CDR2 is YFSETQ in the germline V gene. CDR3 length: 15 residues.

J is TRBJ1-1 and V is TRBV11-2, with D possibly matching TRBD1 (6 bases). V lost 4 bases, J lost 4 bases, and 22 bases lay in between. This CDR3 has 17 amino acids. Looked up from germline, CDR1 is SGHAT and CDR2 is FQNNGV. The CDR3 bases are TGTGCCAGCAGCTCTCTCTTGGTCAGCAGGGGAAGCACTGAAGCTTTCTTT. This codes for CASSSLLVSRGSTEAFF.

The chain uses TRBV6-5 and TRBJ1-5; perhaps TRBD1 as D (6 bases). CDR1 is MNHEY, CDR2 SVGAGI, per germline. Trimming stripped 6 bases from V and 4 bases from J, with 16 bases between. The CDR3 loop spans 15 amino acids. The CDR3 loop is CASSSEKGGNQPQHF. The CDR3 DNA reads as TGTGCCAGCAGCTCTGAAAAGGGGGGAAATCAGCCCCAGCATTTT.

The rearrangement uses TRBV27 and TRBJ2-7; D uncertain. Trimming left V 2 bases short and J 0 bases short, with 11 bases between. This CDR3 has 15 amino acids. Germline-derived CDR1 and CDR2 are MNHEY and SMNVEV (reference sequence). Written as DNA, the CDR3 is TGTGCCAGCAGTTTACGGCCTCCGTTCTCCTACGAGCAGTACTTC. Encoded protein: CASSLRPPFSYEQYF.

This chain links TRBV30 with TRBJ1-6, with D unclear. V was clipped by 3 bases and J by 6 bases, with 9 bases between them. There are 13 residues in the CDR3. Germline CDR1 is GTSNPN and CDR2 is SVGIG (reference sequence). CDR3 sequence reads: CAWREDGNSPLHF. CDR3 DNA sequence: TGTGCCTGGAGGGAAGACGGTAATTCACCCCTCCACTTT.

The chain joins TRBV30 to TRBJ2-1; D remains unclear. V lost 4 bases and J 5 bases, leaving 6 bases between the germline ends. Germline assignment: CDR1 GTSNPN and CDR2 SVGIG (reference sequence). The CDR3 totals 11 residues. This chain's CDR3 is CAWKMDNEQFF. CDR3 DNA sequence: TGTGCCTGGAAAATGGACAATGAGCAGTTCTTC.

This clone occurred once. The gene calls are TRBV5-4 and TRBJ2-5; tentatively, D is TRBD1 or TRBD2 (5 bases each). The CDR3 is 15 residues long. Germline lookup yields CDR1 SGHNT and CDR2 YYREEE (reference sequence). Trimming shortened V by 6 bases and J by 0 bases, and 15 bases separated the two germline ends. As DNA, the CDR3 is TGTGCCAGCACAGCGGACCGACAGTACCAAGAGACCCAGTACTTC. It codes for CASTADRQYQETQYF.

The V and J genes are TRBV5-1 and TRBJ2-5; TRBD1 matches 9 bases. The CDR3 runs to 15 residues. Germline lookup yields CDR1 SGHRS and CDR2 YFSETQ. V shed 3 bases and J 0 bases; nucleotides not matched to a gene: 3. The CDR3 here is CASSSGQGNQETQYF. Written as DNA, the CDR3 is TGCGCCAGCAGCTCCGGACAGGGGAACCAAGAGACCCAGTACTTC.

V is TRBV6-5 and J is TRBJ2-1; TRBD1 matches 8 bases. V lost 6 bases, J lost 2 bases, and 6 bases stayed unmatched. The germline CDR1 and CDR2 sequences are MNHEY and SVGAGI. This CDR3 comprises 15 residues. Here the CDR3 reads CASRSGTGAYNEQFF. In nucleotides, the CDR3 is TGTGCCAGCAGATCCGGGACAGGCGCCTACAATGAGCAGTTCTTC.

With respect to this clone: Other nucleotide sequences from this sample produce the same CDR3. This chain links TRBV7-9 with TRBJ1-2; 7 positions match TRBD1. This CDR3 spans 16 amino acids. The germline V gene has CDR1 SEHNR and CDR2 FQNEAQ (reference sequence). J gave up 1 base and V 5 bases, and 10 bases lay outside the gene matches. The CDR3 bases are TGTGCCAGCAGCCCCCAAGGACAGGACTATAACTATGGCTACACCTTC. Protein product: CASSPQGQDYNYGYTF. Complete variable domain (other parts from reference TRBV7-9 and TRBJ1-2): DTGVSQNPRHKITKRGQNVTFRCDPISEHNRLYWYRQTLGQGPEFLTYFQNEAQLEKSRLLSDRFSAERPKGSFSTLEIQRTEQGDSAMYLCASSPQGQDYNYGYTFGSGTRLTVV.

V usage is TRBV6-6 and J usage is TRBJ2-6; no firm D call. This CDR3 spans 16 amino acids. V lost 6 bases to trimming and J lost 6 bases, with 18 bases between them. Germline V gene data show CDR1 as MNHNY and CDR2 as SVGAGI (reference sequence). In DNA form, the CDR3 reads TGTGCCAGCAGACCTTATGACGGGCTTCTGGCCAACGTCCTGACTTTC. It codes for CASRPYDGLLANVLTF.

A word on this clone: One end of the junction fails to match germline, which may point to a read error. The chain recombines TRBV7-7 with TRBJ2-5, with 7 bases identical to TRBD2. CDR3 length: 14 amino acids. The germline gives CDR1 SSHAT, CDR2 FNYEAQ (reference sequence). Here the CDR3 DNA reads TGTGCTAGCAGCCAGGGAGGGTCCTCAGAGACCCAGTACTTC. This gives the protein CASSQGGSSETQYF.

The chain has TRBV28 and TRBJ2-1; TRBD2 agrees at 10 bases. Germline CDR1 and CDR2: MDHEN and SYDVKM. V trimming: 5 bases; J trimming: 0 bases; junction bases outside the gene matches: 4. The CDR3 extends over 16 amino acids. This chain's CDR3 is CASSPIAGGSYNEQFF. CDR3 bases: TGTGCCAGCAGTCCCATAGCGGGAGGCTCCTACAATGAGCAGTTCTTC.

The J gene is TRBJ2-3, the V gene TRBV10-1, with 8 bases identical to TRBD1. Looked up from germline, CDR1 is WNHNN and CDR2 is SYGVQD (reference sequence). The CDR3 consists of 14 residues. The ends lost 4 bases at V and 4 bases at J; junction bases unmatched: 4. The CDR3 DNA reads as TGCGCCAGCAGTGGACAGGGGAAAGCAGATACGCAGTATTTT. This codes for CASSGQGKADTQYF.